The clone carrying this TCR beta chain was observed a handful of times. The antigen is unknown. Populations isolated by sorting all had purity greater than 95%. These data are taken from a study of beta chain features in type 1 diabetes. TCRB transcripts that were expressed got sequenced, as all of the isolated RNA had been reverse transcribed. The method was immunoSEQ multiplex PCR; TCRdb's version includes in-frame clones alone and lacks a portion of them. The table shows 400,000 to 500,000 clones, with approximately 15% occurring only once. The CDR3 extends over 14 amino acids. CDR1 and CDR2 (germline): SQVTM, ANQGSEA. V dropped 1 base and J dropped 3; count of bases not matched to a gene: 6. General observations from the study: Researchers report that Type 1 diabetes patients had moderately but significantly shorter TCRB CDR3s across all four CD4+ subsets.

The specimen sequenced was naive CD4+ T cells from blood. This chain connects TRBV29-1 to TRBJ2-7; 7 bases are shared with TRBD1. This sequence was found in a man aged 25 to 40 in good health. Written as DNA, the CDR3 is TGCAGCGTTGAAGTTCCGGGACAGAGCTACGAGCAGTACTTC. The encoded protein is CSVEVPGQSYEQYF.